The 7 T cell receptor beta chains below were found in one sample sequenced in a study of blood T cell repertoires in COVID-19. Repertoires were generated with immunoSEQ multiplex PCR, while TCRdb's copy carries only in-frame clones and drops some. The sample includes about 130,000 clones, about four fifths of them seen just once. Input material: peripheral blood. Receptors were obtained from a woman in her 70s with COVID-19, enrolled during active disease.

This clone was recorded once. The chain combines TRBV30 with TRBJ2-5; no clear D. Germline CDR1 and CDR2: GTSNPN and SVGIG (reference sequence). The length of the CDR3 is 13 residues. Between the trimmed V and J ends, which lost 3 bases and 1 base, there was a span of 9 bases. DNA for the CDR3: TGTGCCTGGAGGGTGGCGGTCCAAGAGACCCAGTACTTC. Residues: CAWRVAVQETQYF.

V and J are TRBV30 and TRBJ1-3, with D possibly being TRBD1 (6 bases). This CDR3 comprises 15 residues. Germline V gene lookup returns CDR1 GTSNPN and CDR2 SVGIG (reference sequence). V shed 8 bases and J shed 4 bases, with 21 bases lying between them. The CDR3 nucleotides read TGTGCCGGCACCTACGGGGGGCTCTCCGGAAACACCATATATTTT. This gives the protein CAGTYGGLSGNTIYF.

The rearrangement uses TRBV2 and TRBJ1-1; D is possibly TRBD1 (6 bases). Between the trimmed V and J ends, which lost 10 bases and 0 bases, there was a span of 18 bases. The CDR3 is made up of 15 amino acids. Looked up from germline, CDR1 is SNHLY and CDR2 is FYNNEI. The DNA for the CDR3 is TGTGCCACAACCGGGGGGGGCGCAATGAACACTGAAGCTTTCTTT. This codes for CATTGGGAMNTEAFF.

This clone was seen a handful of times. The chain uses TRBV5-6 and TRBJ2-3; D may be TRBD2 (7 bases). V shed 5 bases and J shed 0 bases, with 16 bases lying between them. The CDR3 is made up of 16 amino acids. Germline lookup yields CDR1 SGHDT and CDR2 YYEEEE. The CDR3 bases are TGTGCCAGCAGTCAGCTCCGGGGGGCTAGCACAGATACGCAGTATTTT. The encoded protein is CASSQLRGASTDTQYF.

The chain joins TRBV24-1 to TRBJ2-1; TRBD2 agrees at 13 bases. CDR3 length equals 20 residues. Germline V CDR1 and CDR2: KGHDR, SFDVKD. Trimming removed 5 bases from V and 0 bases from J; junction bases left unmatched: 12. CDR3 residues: CATSALPTSGGARSYNEQFF. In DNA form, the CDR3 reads TGTGCCACCAGTGCCCTTCCCACTAGCGGGGGGGCTCGCTCCTACAATGAGCAGTTCTTC.

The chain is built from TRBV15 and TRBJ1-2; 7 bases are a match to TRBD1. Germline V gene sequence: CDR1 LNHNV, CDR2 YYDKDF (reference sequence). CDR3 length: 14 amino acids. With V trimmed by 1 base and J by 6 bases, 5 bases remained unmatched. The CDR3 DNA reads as TGTGCCACCAGCAGAGTCAGGGGGGATAATGGCTACACCTTC. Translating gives CATSRVRGDNGYTF.

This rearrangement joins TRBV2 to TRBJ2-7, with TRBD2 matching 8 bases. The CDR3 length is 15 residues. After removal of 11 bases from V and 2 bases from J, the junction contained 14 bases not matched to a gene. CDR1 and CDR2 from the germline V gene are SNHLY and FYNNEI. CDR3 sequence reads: CASNPGRGLPYEQYF. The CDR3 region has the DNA TGTGCCTCAAACCCCGGGAGGGGTCTTCCCTACGAGCAGTACTTC.